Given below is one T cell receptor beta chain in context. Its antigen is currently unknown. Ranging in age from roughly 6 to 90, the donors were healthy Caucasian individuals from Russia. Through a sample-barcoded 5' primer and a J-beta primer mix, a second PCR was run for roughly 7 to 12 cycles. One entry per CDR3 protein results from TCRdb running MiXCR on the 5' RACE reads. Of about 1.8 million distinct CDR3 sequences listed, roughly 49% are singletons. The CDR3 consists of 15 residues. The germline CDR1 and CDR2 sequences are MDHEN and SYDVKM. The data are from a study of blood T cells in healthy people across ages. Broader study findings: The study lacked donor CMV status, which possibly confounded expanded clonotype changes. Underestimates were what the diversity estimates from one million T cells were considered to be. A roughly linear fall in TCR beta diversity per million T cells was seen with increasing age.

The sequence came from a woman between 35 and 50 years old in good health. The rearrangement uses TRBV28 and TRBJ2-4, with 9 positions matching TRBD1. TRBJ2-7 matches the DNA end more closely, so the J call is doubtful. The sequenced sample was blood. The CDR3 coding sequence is TGTGCCAGCAAACCGACCGGGACAGGGTACTACGAGCAGTACTTC. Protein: CASKPTGTGYYEQYF.